This T cell receptor (beta chain) originates from a study of identifying expanded T cells in peripheral blood. In germline, CDR1 is SGHTA, CDR2 FQGTGA. J gave up 2 bases and V 4 bases, and 6 bases lay outside the gene matches. The CDR3 covers 15 residues. Produced via immunoSEQ multiplex PCR; TCRdb's table is partial and in-frame only. The sample holds around 82,000 clones, around 84% seen once. The TCR sequence derives from a person between 18 and 75 years old in good health. The chain has TRBV7-3 and TRBJ2-3; 7 bases agree with TRBD2. Sequencing was done on a sample of blood. The DNA of the CDR3 is TGTGCCAGCAGCTCTCGCGGGGGACTCACAGATACGCAGTATTTT. Protein product: CASSSRGGLTDTQYF.